A selection of T cell receptor beta chains follows, all from one sample in a study of T cells in Graves' hyperthyroidism and ophthalmopathy. MiXCR, applied by TCRdb to the multiplex PCR reads, yields one record per CDR3 protein. The sample lists under 650,000 distinct CDR3 sequences; about 17% were seen once. Sequencing used blood. The receptors originated from a woman younger than 45 with Graves' hyperthyroidism. The conserved cysteine and the conserved F or W are not part of the CDR3 here. Expanded clones are given a class, and other clones once, few, many or no size at all.

CDR3 length	J gene	clone size	V gene	CDR3 protein
11	TRBJ2-3	many	TRBV29-1	SVVWTITDTQY
11	TRBJ2-7	.	TRBV13	ASSQVGAYEQY
13	TRBJ2-2	.	TRBV5-1	ASSSGTGGPGELF
13	TRBJ1-3	many	TRBV3-1	ASSQDRLSGNTIY
10	TRBJ2-2	.	TRBV12-5	ASGISGGELF
11	TRBJ2-7	.	TRBV20-1	SAEPRQGYEQY
12	TRBJ1-1	.	TRBV28	ASSLAPLITGAF
9	TRBJ1-1	many	TRBV20-1	SARSSTEAF
12	TRBJ1-5	many	TRBV12-3/TRBV12-4	ASSLRQVNQPQH
12	TRBJ2-7	.	TRBV11-3	ASSWGVDSYEQY
11	TRBJ2-5	.	TRBV29-1	SVSGQGQGTQY
11	TRBJ1-1	many	TRBV20-1	SARETAITEAF
11	TRBJ2-7	once	TRBV6-4	ANSYRAAYEQY
12	TRBJ2-3	.	TRBV19	ASTLAGVVDTQY
17	TRBJ2-1	many	TRBV10-3	AISAPGLAGKSPYNEQF
14	TRBJ2-3	many	TRBV11-2	ASSLVASGITDTQY
14	TRBJ2-5	.	TRBV27	ASSLRPSGRQETQY
13	TRBJ2-3	many	TRBV20-1	SATRQGARSDTQY
11	TRBJ2-1	many	TRBV12-3/TRBV12-4	ASSIGLGNEQF
9	TRBJ1-5	many	TRBV28	ASSQNQPQH
12	TRBJ2-2	.	TRBV7-3	ASSPLDSTGELF
14	TRBJ2-5	many	TRBV28	ASSLGPGNTKETQY
10	TRBJ2-1	many	TRBV7-2	ASSSPSSAQF
11	TRBJ1-1	many	TRBV27	ASRPGGRAEAF
12	TRBJ1-1	.	TRBV6-5	ASSYDRGHTEAF
15	TRBJ2-3	many	TRBV27	ASSLSTHKPPADTQY
10	TRBJ2-7	.	TRBV28	ASSLLRYEQY
13	TRBJ2-3	many	TRBV5-8	ASSPGQALTDTQY
14	TRBJ2-7	few	TRBV5-1	ASTALPGLTGYEQY
13	TRBJ2-1	many	TRBV3-1	ASSQGEGGPIEQF
12	TRBJ2-1	many	TRBV2	ASRAGYEGGTQF
11	TRBJ1-1	.	TRBV25-1	ASNGPFGGAAF
13	TRBJ2-1	few	TRBV5-1	ASRGDRGSYNEQF
14	TRBJ1-1	few	TRBV30	AWSTPQAPWGTEAF
12	TRBJ1-2	.	TRBV5-4	ASRRDTGDGGYT
13	TRBJ2-7	many	TRBV7-6	ASSLENLGAYEQY
15	TRBJ2-7	many	TRBV15	ATSRDSFRGVPYEQY
15	TRBJ2-3	.	TRBV19	ASSIGRLAGAIDTQY
12	TRBJ1-4	many	TRBV12-3/TRBV12-4	ASSLRQGEEKLF
12	TRBJ2-3	.	TRBV6-2/TRBV6-3	ASSYSAGVDTQY
13	TRBJ2-5	few	TRBV7-3	ASSTGGGQQETQY
15	TRBJ1-5	.	TRBV28	ASTPTGTGHRNQPQH
10	TRBJ1-1	many	TRBV29-1	SVEDTGTEAF
11	TRBJ2-5	.	TRBV28	ASTVAGQETQY
12	TRBJ2-4	.	TRBV9	ASSVGYSVDIQY
12	TRBJ2-7	few	TRBV28	ASTPLGGWNEQY
14	TRBJ2-1	few	TRBV30	AWSRGGGFKGNEQF
10	TRBJ2-1	many	TRBV30	AWSRSNNEQF
16	TRBJ2-3	few	TRBV4-2	ASSQDRNSGRAADTQY
11	TRBJ1-2	.	TRBV3-1	ASSNFDKAGYT
13	TRBJ2-1	few	TRBV5-5	ASSLGDARAGEQF